This is a list of T cell receptor beta chains from one sample in a study of T-cell reconstitution after alpha-beta-depleted transplantation in children. From the PCR reads, TCRdb called clonotypes with MiXCR, one entry per CDR3 protein. The sample consists of approximately 490,000 distinct CDR3 sequences, roughly an eighth of them appearing once. The material sequenced was PBMCs from the stem cell graft donor, taken from the stem cell graft. These receptors originate from a human donor who donated a stem cell graft to a child with combined immunodeficiency. Both conserved end residues are trimmed from each CDR3. A D gene is named only where the DNA matches it firmly.

TRBD1 | TRBJ2-7 | TRBV24-1 | ATARGSGQGAYEQY
TRBD2 | TRBJ2-1 | TRBV4-3 | ASSQAGTSIYEQF
- | TRBJ2-7 | TRBV5-1 | ASSFLLAPSSYEQY
TRBD1 | TRBJ1-1 | TRBV5-6 | ASSPRTGGLNTEAF
- | TRBJ2-2 | TRBV4-2 | ASSQVSILGDPGELF
TRBD2 | TRBJ2-1 | TRBV12-3/TRBV12-4 | ASRRTSGSYEQF
- | TRBJ1-2 | TRBV3-1 | ASSHAGRIYGYT
TRBD2 | TRBJ2-2 | TRBV7-3 | ASSEGLAGVRTGELF
- | TRBJ1-5 | TRBV12-3/TRBV12-4 | ASTYANQPQH
- | TRBJ2-1 | TRBV27 | ASSITIPHEQF
TRBD2 | TRBJ2-2 | TRBV12-3/TRBV12-4 | ASSAGTSGAGELF
- | TRBJ1-5 | TRBV30 | AWSETTDGSQH
TRBD2 | TRBJ2-1 | TRBV20-1 | SALTGTSGRNEQF
- | TRBJ2-5 | TRBV11-2 | ASSLEIMREGHETQY
- | TRBJ2-1 | TRBV5-1 | ASSLAGTTVGNEQF
TRBD1 | TRBJ1-5 | TRBV12-3/TRBV12-4 | ASTAGTGLYSNQPQH
- | TRBJ1-5 | TRBV5-6 | ASSLYGGAGNQPQH
- | TRBJ1-1 | TRBV11-2 | ASSSFGAGNTEAF
TRBD2 | TRBJ2-3 | TRBV9 | ASSVGAGDTDTQY
- | TRBJ2-7 | TRBV6-6 | ASSPGGPGEQY
TRBD1 | TRBJ1-1 | TRBV5-1 | ASSPTGQGGITEAF
- | TRBJ2-7 | TRBV18 | ASSPMDSPYEQY
- | TRBJ1-2 | TRBV6-2/TRBV6-3 | ATVRQKDGYGYT
- | TRBJ1-1 | TRBV11-3 | ASSLGSAGTEAF
TRBD2 | TRBJ2-7 | TRBV6-2/TRBV6-3 | ASSYSILAGGLNEQY
- | TRBJ2-7 | TRBV27 | ASASHLGVGEQY
- | TRBJ2-1 | TRBV24-1 | ATSESNVKGAKF
- | TRBJ2-7 | TRBV2 | ASSGYEQY
TRBD2 | TRBJ2-2 | TRBV28 | ASSLADRELF
TRBD2 | TRBJ2-2 | TRBV6-5 | ASSYDLAGVTGELF
- | TRBJ2-3 | TRBV5-1 | ASSSDVSTDTQY